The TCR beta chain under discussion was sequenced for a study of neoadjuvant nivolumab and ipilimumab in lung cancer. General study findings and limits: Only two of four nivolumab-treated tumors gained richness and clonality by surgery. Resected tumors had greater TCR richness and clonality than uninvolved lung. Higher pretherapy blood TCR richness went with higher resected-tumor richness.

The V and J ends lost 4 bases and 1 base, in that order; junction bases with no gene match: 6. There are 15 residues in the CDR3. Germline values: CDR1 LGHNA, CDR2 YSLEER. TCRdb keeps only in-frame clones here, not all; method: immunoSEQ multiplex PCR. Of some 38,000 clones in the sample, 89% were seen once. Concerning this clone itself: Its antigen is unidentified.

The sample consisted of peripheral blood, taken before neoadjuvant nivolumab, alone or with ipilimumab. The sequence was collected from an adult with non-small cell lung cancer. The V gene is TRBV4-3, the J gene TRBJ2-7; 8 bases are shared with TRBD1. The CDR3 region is CASSPGQGESYEQYF. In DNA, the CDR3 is TGCGCCAGCAGCCCCGGACAGGGAGAATCCTACGAGCAGTACTTC.